The entry that follows covers one T cell receptor beta chain sequence. Per the original methods: Estimated nucleated cell counts came from reference gene primer amplification. Here immunoSEQ multiplex PCR was the method, and the copy in TCRdb shows in-frame clones only, minus some. That table gives V, J and clone size, and the DNA gave D and trimming. The repertoire includes under 200,000 clones, approximately 90% of them detected once, and 7% to 8% sits in the top ten. This specimen comes from a study of blood T cell repertoires in COVID-19. Overall study: Sites in the United States, Italy and Spain provided acute and convalescent COVID-19 samples. Nucleic acid was either cDNA or gDNA, and it came from T cells, B-cell-depleted T cells, or PBMCs.

V lost 0 bases, J lost 3 bases, and 14 bases lay in between. The length of the CDR3 is 15 residues. Germline-derived CDR1 and CDR2 are GTSNPN and SVGIG (reference sequence). V gene TRBV30 combines with J gene TRBJ2-5; D is perhaps TRBD2 (6 bases). Sequencing was performed on peripheral blood. The receptor was isolated from a woman older than 75 in a cohort sampled during active or convalescent COVID-19. The CDR3 here is CAWSVPGGNKETQYF. CDR3 bases: TGTGCCTGGAGTGTCCCCGGAGGGAATAAAGAGACCCAGTACTTC.